This TCR beta chain was observed in a study of T cell repertoires in cytomegalovirus infection. Study in general: Public TCR beta signatures were indicative of both CMV infection and a matching HLA type. Study results and limitations: There were carriers of CMV plus the relevant HLA, and cumulative public TCR beta family frequency identified them. Dominant in the ex vivo response were TCR beta clonotypes restricted by HLA-C and specific for CMV.

The table lists this clonotype with a few counts. Its antigen is currently unknown. MiXCR was run by TCRdb on the reads, yielding one entry per CDR3 protein. The sample includes 400,000 or so distinct CDR3 sequences, roughly 30% seen only once; the top ten take approximately 13%. Per the germline V gene, CDR1 is KGHDR and CDR2 is SFDVKD. The CDR3 sequence is 16 residues long. The V end lost 3 bases, the J end lost 2 bases, and 13 bases lay between the germline ends. Sequenced: PBMCs. V usage is TRBV24-1 and J usage is TRBJ2-1; no definite D call. The receptor was isolated from a human donor in good health (CMV status not recorded). Some clones in this sample may be carry-over from other donors' samples. The CDR3, as DNA: TGTGCCACCAGTGATCTCAGCTCCCCCACCTACAATGAGCAGTTCTTC. This translates into CATSDLSSPTYNEQFF.